The 11 T cell receptor beta chains presented below share a single source sample, sequenced in a study of T cell clones after liver transplantation. Here immunoSEQ multiplex PCR was the method, and the copy in TCRdb shows in-frame clones only, minus some. This table holds around 78,000 clones, less than 90% found once. Source: CD4+ T cells from blood, taken at the 22-month timepoint. All receptors come from a human patient who received a liver transplant. Some T cells may trace back to the graft donor.

V gene TRBV7-8 combines with J gene TRBJ2-7; 7 positions match TRBD1. This CDR3 spans 14 amino acids. The germline CDR1 and CDR2 sequences are SGHVS and FQNEAQ. The V gene end was trimmed by 5 bases and the J gene end by 5 bases; junction bases not matched to a gene: 9. The CDR3 spells CASSPGQVKDEQYF. For the CDR3, the DNA is TGTGCCAGCAGCCCCGGACAGGTGAAGGACGAGCAGTACTTC.

J is TRBJ2-4 and V is TRBV2; D gene unclear. Germline values: CDR1 SNHLY, CDR2 FYNNEI. V was clipped by 0 bases and J by 7 bases, with 10 bases between them. This CDR3 is 14 amino acids long. The CDR3 reads CASSEAIGRNIQYF. The CDR3 coding sequence is TGTGCCAGCAGTGAAGCGATTGGTAGGAACATTCAGTACTTC.

The chain joins TRBV5-6 to TRBJ1-1, with D hard to call. Germline V gene lookup returns CDR1 SGHDT and CDR2 YYEEEE. The CDR3 runs 14 residues. V dropped 0 bases and J dropped 7 bases, with 13 bases sitting between them. Written as DNA, the CDR3 is TGTGCCAGCAGCTTGGGGCCTCCGGGTGATGAAGCTTTCTTT. Residues: CASSLGPPGDEAFF.

The V and J genes are TRBV5-6 and TRBJ2-6, with D hard to call. CDR3 length: 15 amino acids. V shed 2 bases and J shed 0 bases, with 6 bases lying between them. Germline values: CDR1 SGHDT, CDR2 YYEEEE. This CDR3 is CASSLTASGANVLTF. The CDR3 DNA follows: TGTGCCAGCAGCTTAACGGCCTCTGGGGCCAACGTCCTGACTTTC.

In this sample, this clone turned up once. The J gene is TRBJ2-7, the V gene TRBV7-2, with TRBD2 matching over 8 bases. The CDR3 is 15 residues long. The germline V gene encodes CDR1 SGHTA and CDR2 FQGNSA. V shed 0 bases and J 12 bases; nucleotides not matched to a gene: 13. The CDR3 bases are TGTGCCAGCAGCTTAGCGAGGAGCGGGAGCAGACTCGTGTACTTC. It specifies CASSLARSGSRLVYF.

This clone was picked up one time. The chain employs TRBV11-1 and TRBJ2-1; 10 nucleotides agree with TRBD2. The CDR3 has 17 amino acids. Germline V gives CDR1 SGHAT, CDR2 FQDESV (reference sequence). V lost 5 bases, J lost 8 bases, and 15 bases stayed unmatched. CDR3 DNA sequence: TGTGCCAGCAGCCAACACAGGGTGAGCGGGGGGGCCTATGAGCAGTTCTTC. Its translation is CASSQHRVSGGAYEQFF.

V usage is TRBV4-3 and J usage is TRBJ1-4; no reliable D call. The CDR3 has 15 amino acids. CDR1 is LGHNA and CDR2 is YSLEER in the germline V gene. The ends were cut back, 0 bases at V and 6 bases at J, with 11 bases in the middle. CDR3 sequence reads: CASSQERRGHEKLFF. CDR3 nucleotide sequence: TGCGCCAGCAGCCAAGAGCGAAGAGGCCATGAAAAACTGTTTTTT.

A single count supports this clone. V and J are TRBV7-9 and TRBJ1-2, with unresolved D. Germline CDR1 SEHNR, CDR2 FQNEAQ (reference sequence). CDR3 size: 13 residues. V shed 8 bases and J shed 4 bases, with 14 bases lying between them. The CDR3 protein is CASVPAGFYGYTF. DNA for the CDR3: TGTGCCAGCGTACCAGCGGGGTTCTATGGCTACACCTTC.

The chain carries TRBV7-6 and TRBJ1-1, with D hard to call. The germline V gene has CDR1 SGHVS and CDR2 FNYEAQ. The CDR3 length is 15 residues. The germline V and J ends were trimmed by 5 bases and 6 bases, with 19 bases remaining between them. In nucleotides, the CDR3 is TGTGCCAGCAGCGACCTAGGGCGGTCTTATGCTGAAGCTTTCTTT. It specifies CASSDLGRSYAEAFF.

The gene calls are TRBV6-1 and TRBJ2-7, with 10 bases that match TRBD2. Trimming cost V 8 bases and J 2 bases; bases outside gene matches: 3. Germline CDR1 and CDR2: MNHNS and SASEGT. CDR3 length: 13 amino acids. CDR3 DNA: TGTGCCAGCCGAGCGGGGGGGACCTACGAGCAGTACTTC. Amino acid sequence: CASRAGGTYEQYF.

The gene calls are TRBV6-5 and TRBJ1-2; 10 bases agree with TRBD1. V shed 4 bases and J 7 bases; nucleotides not matched to a gene: 12. The V gene's germline CDR1 is MNHEY and CDR2 SVGAGI. CDR3 length: 16 amino acids. CDR3 in DNA: TGTGCCAGCAGTTCCGGGACAGGGGAATCACGCTCTGGCTACACCTTC. Its translation is CASSSGTGESRSGYTF.